The clone carrying this T cell receptor beta chain was seen just once. The antigen is unknown. Clones were sequenced by immunoSEQ multiplex PCR, and TCRdb holds only the in-frame ones, with some missing. The sample holds 3,000 to 4,500 clones, about 71% seen once. Germline lookup yields CDR1 SGHVS and CDR2 FQNEAQ. The length of the CDR3 is 13 residues. V gave up 6 bases and J gave up 13 bases, with 16 bases separating them. The source of the sample is a study of lymphopenia after photon versus proton radiotherapy. Study-level points and caveats: Authors raise, but do not show, better survival with proton therapy. Photon-treated patients lost naive T cells and TCR diversity; proton-treated stayed stable. Oligoclonal CD8+ Temra expansion after nadir drove photon patients' diversity drop.

The TCR sequence derives from a man at least 80 years old with esophageal cancer. Here the sequenced sample was peripheral blood, taken from a patient treated with proton-based radiotherapy. This chain joins TRBV7-8 and TRBJ1-6, with D unresolved. CDR3 DNA: TGTGCCAGCAGAAGCACACCCGTTGAGCCCCTCCACTTT. Protein: CASRSTPVEPLHF.